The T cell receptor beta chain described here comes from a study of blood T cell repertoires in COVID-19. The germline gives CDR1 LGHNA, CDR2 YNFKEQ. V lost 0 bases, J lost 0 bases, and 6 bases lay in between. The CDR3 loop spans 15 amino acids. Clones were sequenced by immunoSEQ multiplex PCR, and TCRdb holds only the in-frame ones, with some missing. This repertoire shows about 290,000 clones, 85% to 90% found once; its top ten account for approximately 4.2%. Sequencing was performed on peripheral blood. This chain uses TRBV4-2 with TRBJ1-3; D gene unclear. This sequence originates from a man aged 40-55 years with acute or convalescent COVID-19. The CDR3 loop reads CASSQESLSGNTIYF. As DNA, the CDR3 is TGTGCCAGCAGCCAAGAATCCCTCTCTGGAAACACCATATATTTT.